The 8 T cell receptor beta chains in this list originate from one sample, sequenced in a study of breast tumors, draining lymph nodes, adjacent tissues. TCRdb reanalysed the multiplex PCR reads using MiXCR and keeps one entry per CDR3 protein. Of under 15,000 distinct CDR3 sequences in the sample, roughly two thirds were seen once. The specimen sequenced was tumor-adjacent breast tissue. These receptors came from a female donor with breast cancer. Some clones in this sample may be carry-over from other donors' samples.

The chain carries TRBV24-1 and TRBJ2-3; 7 nucleotides match TRBD1. Germline V gives CDR1 KGHDR, CDR2 SFDVKD. V lost 4 bases and J lost 4; bases outside the gene matches: 7. The CDR3 sequence is 15 residues long. The CDR3 spells CATSDRETGADTQYF. CDR3 in DNA: TGTGCCACCAGTGACCGAGAAACAGGGGCAGATACGCAGTATTTT.

The count of this clonotype is one. The chain recombines TRBV25-1 with TRBJ2-2; weak D call: TRBD2 (7 bases). Germline V gene lookup returns CDR1 MGHDK and CDR2 SYGVNS. V lost 6 bases, J lost 7 bases, and 18 bases lay in between. CDR3 size: 15 residues. CDR3 DNA sequence: TGTGCCAGCAGCGAACGGGGGGCGCAGGGCGGGGAGCTGTTTTTT. It codes for CASSERGAQGGELFF.

V gene TRBV24-1 combines with J gene TRBJ2-1, with 9 nucleotides matching TRBD1. The V segment lost 3 bases and the J segment 0 bases; nucleotides outside the gene matches: 2. From germline, CDR1 is KGHDR and CDR2 SFDVKD. The CDR3 is made up of 16 amino acids. The CDR3 region is CATSDGTGSSYNEQFF. CDR3 in DNA: TGTGCCACCAGTGATGGGACAGGGAGCTCCTACAATGAGCAGTTCTTC.

In its sample, this clonotype is medium-sized. V usage is TRBV12-3 or TRBV12-4 and J usage is TRBJ1-4; D possibly corresponds to TRBD1 (5 bases). Trimming pared 6 bases from V and 8 bases from J, leaving 13 bases between. This CDR3 contains 13 residues. In DNA, the CDR3 is TGTGCCAGCAGCTTCGGGGCGGGAGAAAAACTGTTTTTT. Protein sequence: CASSFGAGEKLFF.

This clonotype was found many times. This chain connects TRBV3-1 to TRBJ1-2; maybe TRBD1 (5 bases). Germline V gene lookup returns CDR1 LGHDT and CDR2 YNNKEL (reference sequence). CDR3 length: 12 amino acids. The V end lost 5 bases, the J end lost 8 bases, and 12 bases lay between the germline ends. The CDR3 sequence is CASSGGSGGYTF. The CDR3 DNA follows: TGTGCCAGCAGCGGGGGATCGGGAGGCTACACCTTC.

By frequency in the sample, this clonotype is medium-sized (0.01 to 0.1%). V and J are TRBV7-9 and TRBJ2-3; 10 bases line up with TRBD2. CDR1 is SEHNR and CDR2 is FQNEAQ in the germline V gene (reference sequence). The CDR3 sequence is 16 residues long. Trimming at V came to 5 bases and at J to 0 bases, leaving 5 bases not matched to a gene. In DNA, the CDR3 is TGTGCCAGCAGCGCCCAGACTAGCGGGAGCACAGATACGCAGTATTTT. It yields the protein CASSAQTSGSTDTQYF.

Sample share makes this clonotype medium-sized. The rearrangement joins TRBV29-1 to TRBJ2-7; the D call may be TRBD1 or TRBD2 (5 bases each). This CDR3 is 11 amino acids long. CDR1 SQVTM and CDR2 ANQGSEA come from the germline V gene. V was cut by 4 bases and J by 7 bases, with 11 bases left in between. CDR3 amino acids: CSVGDPGEQYF. The CDR3 bases are TGCAGCGTTGGGGACCCTGGTGAGCAGTACTTC.

Worth noting for this clonotype: A read error may explain this, as a much larger clone is one base away. Because the CDR3 is missing its conserved closing phenylalanine or tryptophan, this is likely a read error. The chain recombines TRBV19 with TRBJ1-3; D is possibly TRBD1 (5 bases). The CDR3 is made up of 13 amino acids. V lost 6 bases and J lost 2, with 8 bases in between. Germline-derived CDR1 and CDR2 are LNHDA and SQIVND (reference sequence). The CDR3 sequence: CASSQGPGNTIYS. In nucleotides, the CDR3 is TGTGCCAGTAGCCAGGGCCCTGGAAACACCATATATTCT.